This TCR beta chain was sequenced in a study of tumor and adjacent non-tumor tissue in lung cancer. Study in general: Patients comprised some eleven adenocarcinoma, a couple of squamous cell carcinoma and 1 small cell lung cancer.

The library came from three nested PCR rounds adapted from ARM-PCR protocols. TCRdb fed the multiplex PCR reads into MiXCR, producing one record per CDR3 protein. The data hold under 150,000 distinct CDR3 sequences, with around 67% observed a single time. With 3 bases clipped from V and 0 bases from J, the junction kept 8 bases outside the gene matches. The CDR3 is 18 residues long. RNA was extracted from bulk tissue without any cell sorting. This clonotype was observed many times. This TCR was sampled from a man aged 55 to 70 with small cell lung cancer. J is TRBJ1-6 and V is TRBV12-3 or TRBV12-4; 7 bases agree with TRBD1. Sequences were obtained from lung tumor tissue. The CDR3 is CASSLGSRGSSYNSPLHF. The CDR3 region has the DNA TGTGCCAGCAGTTTGGGCAGCAGGGGGAGCTCCTATAATTCACCCCTCCACTTT.